This is a list of T cell receptor beta chains from one sample in a study of blood T cell repertoires in COVID-19. TCRdb's copy holds only in-frame clones and misses some; the assay was immunoSEQ multiplex PCR. Altogether 110,000 or so clones are present, 81% being singletons, with the ten largest covering 1.5% to 1.9%. Sequencing used peripheral blood. Every receptor here comes from a man aged 45 to 65 with acute or convalescent COVID-19. Each CDR3 is given with its conserved first and last residue. D genes are given only for firm matches. Only some rows state a clone size, as once, few, many or a class for expanded clones.

d_call j_call v_call clone_size cdr3_nt cdr3_aa
TRBD2 TRBJ2-3 TRBV19 . TGTGCCAGTAGTATCAGCCGCCGTGGACTAGCGGGGAATACGCAGTATTTT CASSISRRGLAGNTQYF
. TRBJ1-4 TRBV6-5 few TGTGCCAGCAGTTTCAGGGGCGAAAAACTGTTTTTT CASSFRGEKLFF
TRBD1 TRBJ2-1 TRBV7-9 . TGTGCCAGCAGCTCGAAGATGGGACAGGGGACCTCATCCTACAATGAGCAGTTCTTC CASSSKMGQGTSSYNEQFF
. TRBJ1-6 TRBV30 . TGTGCCTGGAGTGTGGGAGGGAGCTCCTATAATTCACCCCTCCACTTT CAWSVGGSSYNSPLHF
. TRBJ1-6 TRBV13 . TGTGCCAGCAGCTTTCAAACAGGGAGAGAATCACCCCTCCACTTT CASSFQTGRESPLHF
. TRBJ2-3 TRBV3-1/TRBV3-2 . TGTGCCAGCAGCCTCGGACAGCCACAGGACACAGATACGCAGTATTTT CASSLGQPQDTDTQYF
TRBD2 TRBJ2-7 TRBV6-5 . TGTGCCAGCAGGTACACTAGCGGGGGGTCCTACGAGCAGTACTTC CASRYTSGGSYEQYF
TRBD1 TRBJ1-2 TRBV6-5 . TGTGCCAGCAGTTACTGGACAGGGACCAACTATGGCTACACCTTC CASSYWTGTNYGYTF
. TRBJ2-6 TRBV6-5 . TGTGCCAGCAGTTATTGGACAACCTCTGGGGCCAACGTCCTGACTTTC CASSYWTTSGANVLTF
. TRBJ1-2 TRBV6-1 . TGTGCCAGCAGTGAACCAGGGTGGAGTGGCTACACCTTC CASSEPGWSGYTF
. TRBJ1-2 TRBV3-1/TRBV3-2 . TGTGCCAGCAGCCAAGGGGTCAGACATGGTGGCTACACCTTC CASSQGVRHGGYTF
TRBD1 TRBJ1-5 TRBV29-1 . TGCAGCGTCAGACAGGGTGGTCAGCCCCAGCATTTT CSVRQGGQPQHF
. TRBJ2-5 TRBV7-3 . TGTGCCAGCAGCTTAACCCCACAGGGTCGGGAGACCCAGTACTTC CASSLTPQGRETQYF
. TRBJ2-1 TRBV29-1 . TGCAGCGTTGAGACTAGCAATGAGCAGTTCTTC CSVETSNEQFF
TRBD1 TRBJ1-6 TRBV9 . TGTGCCAGCAGCGTAAGACAGGGGGCCGATTCACCCCTCCACTTT CASSVRQGADSPLHF
TRBD1 TRBJ1-1 TRBV3-1/TRBV3-2 . TGTGCCAGCAGCCAAGATCCAGGGGGCACAGAGAGCACTGAAGCTTTCTTT CASSQDPGGTESTEAFF
TRBD1 TRBJ2-1 TRBV13 . TGTGCCAGCAGCGCGGGACAGGGGGAGTACAATGAGCAGTTCTTC CASSAGQGEYNEQFF
TRBD2 TRBJ2-3 TRBV2 . TGTGCCAGCAGAGCCGGACTAGCGGGGGGGGAGGATACGCAGTATTTT CASRAGLAGGEDTQYF
. TRBJ2-1 TRBV27 . TGTGCCAGCAGTTTCAGGGGAACTGGCAATGAGCAGTTCTTC CASSFRGTGNEQFF
. TRBJ2-7 TRBV9 . TGTGCCAGCAGCCCTACGGCAGGGCGCTCCTACGAGCAGTACTTC CASSPTAGRSYEQYF
. TRBJ2-7 TRBV10-2 . TGCGCCAGCAGTGAGTTCACTTCTTACGAGCAGTACTTC CASSEFTSYEQYF
. TRBJ1-1 TRBV5-6 once TGTGCCAGCAGCTTGTACAACAGGCAAACTGAAGCTTTCTTT CASSLYNRQTEAFF
TRBD1 TRBJ1-3 TRBV24-1 . TGTGCCACCAGTGACCCAAACAGGGGCGGAAACACCATATATTTT CATSDPNRGGNTIYF
. TRBJ1-1 TRBV19 . TGTGCCAGCCATCAACCTACAGGTTTGAACACTGAAGCTTTCTTT CASHQPTGLNTEAFF
TRBD1 TRBJ1-4 TRBV24-1 . TGTGCCACACCGACAGGGGGCGCTAATGAAAAACTGTTTTTT CATPTGGANEKLFF
. TRBJ1-3 TRBV6-6 . TGTGCCAGCAGTTACCTAAGGGACAAGGGAAACACCATATATTTT CASSYLRDKGNTIYF
. TRBJ2-2 TRBV2 . TGTGCCAACACGAACCTCCAGCGGAACACCGGGGAGCTGTTTTTT CANTNLQRNTGELFF
. TRBJ1-2 TRBV30 . TGTGCCTGGAGTGTACAAGGGGATGGCTACACCTTC CAWSVQGDGYTF
. TRBJ1-5 TRBV7-2 . TGTGCCAGCAGCTTAGGGGCGCGTGAGCCCCAGCATTTT CASSLGAREPQHF
. TRBJ2-6 TRBV5-1 . TGCGCCAGCAGCTTGGGGGACCGGGGGACTGGGGCCAACGTCCTGACTTTC CASSLGDRGTGANVLTF
TRBD1 TRBJ2-7 TRBV2 . TGTGCCAGCAGTGAAGCGCTTTGGAGACAGGGGGTTTTCGAGCAGTACTTC CASSEALWRQGVFEQYF
TRBD1 TRBJ1-1 TRBV28 . TGTGCCAGCAGTTTAGTGGGGGACAGCCGGAACACTGAAGCTTTCTTT CASSLVGDSRNTEAFF
. TRBJ1-6 TRBV12-3/TRBV12-4 . TGTGCCAGCAGCAATGGGGAGATTTCACCCCTCCACTTT CASSNGEISPLHF
. TRBJ2-3 TRBV10-1 . TGCGCCAGCAGTGAGTCGATGGGGCAGGGACTCACAGATACGCAGTATTTT CASSESMGQGLTDTQYF
. TRBJ2-5 TRBV24-1 . TGTGCCACCAGTAGCAGGGGTTTGGAGACCCAGTACTTC CATSSRGLETQYF
. TRBJ1-4 TRBV2 . TGTGCCAGGGGCGGGGGAAGGGTCGATGAAAAACTGTTTTTT CARGGGRVDEKLFF
TRBD1 TRBJ1-1 TRBV7-8 once TGTGCCAGCAGCTTAGGGACAGGGCTGGGGACTGAAGCTTTCTTT CASSLGTGLGTEAFF
. TRBJ2-5 TRBV5-1 few TGCGCCAGCAGCCCGGGTCCCCAAGAGACCCAGTACTTC CASSPGPQETQYF